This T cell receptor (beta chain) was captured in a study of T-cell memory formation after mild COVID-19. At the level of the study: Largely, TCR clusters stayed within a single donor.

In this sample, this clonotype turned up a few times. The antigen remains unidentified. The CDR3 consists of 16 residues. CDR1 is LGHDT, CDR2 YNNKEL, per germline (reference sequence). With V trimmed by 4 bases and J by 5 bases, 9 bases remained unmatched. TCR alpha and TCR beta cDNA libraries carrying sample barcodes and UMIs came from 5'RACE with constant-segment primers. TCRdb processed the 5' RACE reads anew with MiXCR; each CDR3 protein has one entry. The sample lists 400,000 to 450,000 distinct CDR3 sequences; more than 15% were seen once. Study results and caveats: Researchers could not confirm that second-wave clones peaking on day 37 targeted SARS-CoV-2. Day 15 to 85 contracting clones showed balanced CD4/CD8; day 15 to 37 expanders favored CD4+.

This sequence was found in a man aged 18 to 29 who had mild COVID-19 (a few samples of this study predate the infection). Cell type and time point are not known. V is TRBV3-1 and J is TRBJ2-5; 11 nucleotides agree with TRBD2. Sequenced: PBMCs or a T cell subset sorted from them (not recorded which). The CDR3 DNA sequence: TGTGCCAGCAGCCCTTTGACTAGCGGGGTTCAGGAGACCCAGTACTTC. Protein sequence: CASSPLTSGVQETQYF.